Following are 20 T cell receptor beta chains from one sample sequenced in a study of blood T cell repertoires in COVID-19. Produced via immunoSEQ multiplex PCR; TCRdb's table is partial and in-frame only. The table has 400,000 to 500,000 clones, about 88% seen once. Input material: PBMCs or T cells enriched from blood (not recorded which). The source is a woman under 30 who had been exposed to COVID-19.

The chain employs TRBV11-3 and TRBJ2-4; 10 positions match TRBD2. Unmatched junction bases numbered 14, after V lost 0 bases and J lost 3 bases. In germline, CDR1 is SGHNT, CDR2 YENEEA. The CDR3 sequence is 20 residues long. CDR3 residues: CASSLDKGLAVDIYKNIQYF. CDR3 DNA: TGTGCCAGCAGCTTAGATAAAGGACTAGCGGTAGATATATACAAAAACATTCAGTACTTC.

DNA for the CDR3: TGTGCCAGCAGCCAAGTTAGCCCAGGGGGCGCGGAACGGAATGAGCAGTTCTTC. Protein: CASSQVSPGGAERNEQFF. The chain combines TRBV4-2 with TRBJ2-1; 8 bases line up with TRBD1. CDR3 length: 18 amino acids. V was pared by 1 base and J by 7 bases, with 15 bases of the junction left unmatched. CDR1 and CDR2 (germline): LGHNA, YNFKEQ.

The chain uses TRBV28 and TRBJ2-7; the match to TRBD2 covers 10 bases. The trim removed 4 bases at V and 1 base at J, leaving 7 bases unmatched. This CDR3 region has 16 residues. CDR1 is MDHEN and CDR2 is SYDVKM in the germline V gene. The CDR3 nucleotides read TGTGCCAGCAGTTCCCAAGAGACTAGCGGGTCCTACGAGCAGTACTTC. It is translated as CASSSQETSGSYEQYF.

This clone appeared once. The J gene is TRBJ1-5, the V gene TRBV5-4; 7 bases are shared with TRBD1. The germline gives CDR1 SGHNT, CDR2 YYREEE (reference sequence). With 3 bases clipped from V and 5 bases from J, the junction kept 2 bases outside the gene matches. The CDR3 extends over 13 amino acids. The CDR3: CASSSTGDQPQHF. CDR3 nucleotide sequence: TGTGCCAGCAGCTCCACAGGGGATCAGCCCCAGCATTTT.

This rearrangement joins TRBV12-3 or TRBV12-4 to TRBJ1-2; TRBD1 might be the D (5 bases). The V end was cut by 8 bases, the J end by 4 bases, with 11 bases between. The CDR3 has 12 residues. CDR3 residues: CASLRDIYGYTF. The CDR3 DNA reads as TGTGCCAGCCTCAGGGATATCTATGGCTACACCTTC.

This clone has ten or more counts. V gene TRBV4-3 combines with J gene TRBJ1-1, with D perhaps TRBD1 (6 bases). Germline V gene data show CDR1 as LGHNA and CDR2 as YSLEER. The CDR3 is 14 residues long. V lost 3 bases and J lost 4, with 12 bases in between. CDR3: CASSQFEGVTEAFF. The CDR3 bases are TGCGCCAGCAGCCAGTTCGAGGGGGTCACTGAAGCTTTCTTT.

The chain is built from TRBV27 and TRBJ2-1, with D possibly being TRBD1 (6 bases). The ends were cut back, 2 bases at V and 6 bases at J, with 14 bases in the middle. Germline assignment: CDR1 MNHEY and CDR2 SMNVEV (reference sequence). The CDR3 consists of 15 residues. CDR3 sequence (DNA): TGTGCCAGCAGTTTAGTGCAGGGGCGGTTCAATGAGCAGTTCTTC. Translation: CASSLVQGRFNEQFF.

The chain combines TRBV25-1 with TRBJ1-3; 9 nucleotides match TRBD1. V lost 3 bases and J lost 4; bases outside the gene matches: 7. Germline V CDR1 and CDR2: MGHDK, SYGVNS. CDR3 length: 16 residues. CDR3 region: CASSDWTGVQGNTIYF. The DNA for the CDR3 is TGTGCCAGCAGTGACTGGACAGGGGTGCAGGGAAACACCATATATTTT.

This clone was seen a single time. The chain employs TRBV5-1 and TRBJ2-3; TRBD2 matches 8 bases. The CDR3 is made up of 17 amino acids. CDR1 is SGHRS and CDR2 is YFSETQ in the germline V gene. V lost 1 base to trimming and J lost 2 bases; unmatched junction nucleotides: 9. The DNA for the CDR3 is TGCGCCAGCAGCTTGCGCTGGCGGGAGGACTCCACAGATACGCAGTATTTT. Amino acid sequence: CASSLRWREDSTDTQYF.

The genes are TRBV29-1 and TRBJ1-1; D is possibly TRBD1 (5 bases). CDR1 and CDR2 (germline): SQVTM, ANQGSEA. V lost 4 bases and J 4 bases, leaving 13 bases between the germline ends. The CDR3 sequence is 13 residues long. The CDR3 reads CSVVGAASTEAFF. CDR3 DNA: TGCAGCGTTGTAGGGGCGGCGAGCACTGAAGCTTTCTTT.

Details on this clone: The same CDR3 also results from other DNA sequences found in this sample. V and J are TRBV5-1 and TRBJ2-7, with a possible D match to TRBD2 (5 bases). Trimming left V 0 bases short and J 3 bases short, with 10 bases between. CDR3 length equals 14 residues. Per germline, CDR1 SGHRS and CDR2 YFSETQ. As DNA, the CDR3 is TGCGCCAGCAGCTTGGGTGGCGGAGGCTACGAGCAGTACTTC. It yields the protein CASSLGGGGYEQYF.

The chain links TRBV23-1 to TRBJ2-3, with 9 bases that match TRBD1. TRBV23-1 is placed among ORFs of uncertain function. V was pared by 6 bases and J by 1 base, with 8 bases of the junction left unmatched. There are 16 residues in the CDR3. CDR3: CASSRFHRGRTDTQYF. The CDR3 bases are TGCGCCAGCAGCCGTTTCCACAGGGGGCGCACAGATACGCAGTATTTT.

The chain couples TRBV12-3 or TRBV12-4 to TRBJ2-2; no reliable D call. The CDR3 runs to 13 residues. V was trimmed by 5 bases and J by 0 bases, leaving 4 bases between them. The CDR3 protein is CASSDSNTGELFF. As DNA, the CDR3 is TGTGCCAGCAGTGACTCGAACACCGGGGAGCTGTTTTTT.

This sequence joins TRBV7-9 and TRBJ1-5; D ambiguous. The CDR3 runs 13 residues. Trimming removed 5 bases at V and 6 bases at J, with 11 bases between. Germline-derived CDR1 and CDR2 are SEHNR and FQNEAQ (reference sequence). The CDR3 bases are TGTGCCAGCAGCGCGATTGGCGGTCAGCCCCAGCATTTT. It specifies CASSAIGGQPQHF.

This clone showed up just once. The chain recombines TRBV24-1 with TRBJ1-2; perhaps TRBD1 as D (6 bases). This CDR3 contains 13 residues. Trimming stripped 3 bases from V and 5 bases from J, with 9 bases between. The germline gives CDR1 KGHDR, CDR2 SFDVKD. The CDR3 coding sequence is TGTGCCACCAGTGATCGGACAGCGTATGGCTACACCTTC. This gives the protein CATSDRTAYGYTF.

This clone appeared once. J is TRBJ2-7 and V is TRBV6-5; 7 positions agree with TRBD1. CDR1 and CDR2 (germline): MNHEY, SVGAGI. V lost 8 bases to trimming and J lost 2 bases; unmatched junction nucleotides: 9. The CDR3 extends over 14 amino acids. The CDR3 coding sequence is TGTGCCAGCGGAGAAAGGGGGCGCGCCTACGAGCAGTACTTC. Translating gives CASGERGRAYEQYF.

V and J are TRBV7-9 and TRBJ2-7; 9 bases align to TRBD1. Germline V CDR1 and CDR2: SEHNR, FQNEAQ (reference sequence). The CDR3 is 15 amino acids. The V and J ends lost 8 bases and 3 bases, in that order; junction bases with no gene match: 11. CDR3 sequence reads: CASALLDRGNYEQYF. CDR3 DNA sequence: TGTGCCAGCGCCCTGCTGGACAGGGGTAACTACGAGCAGTACTTC.

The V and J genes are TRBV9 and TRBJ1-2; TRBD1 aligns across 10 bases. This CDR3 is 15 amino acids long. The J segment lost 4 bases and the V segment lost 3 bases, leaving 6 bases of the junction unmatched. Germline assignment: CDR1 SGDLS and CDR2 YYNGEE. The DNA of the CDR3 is TGTGCCAGCAGCGCCCCGGGACAGGGGTTCTATGGCTACACCTTC. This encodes CASSAPGQGFYGYTF.

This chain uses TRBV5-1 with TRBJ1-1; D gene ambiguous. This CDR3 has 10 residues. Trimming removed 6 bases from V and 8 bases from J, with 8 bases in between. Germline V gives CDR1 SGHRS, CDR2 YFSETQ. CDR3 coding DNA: TGCGCCAGCACCCCCTTAGAAGCTTTCTTT. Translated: CASTPLEAFF.

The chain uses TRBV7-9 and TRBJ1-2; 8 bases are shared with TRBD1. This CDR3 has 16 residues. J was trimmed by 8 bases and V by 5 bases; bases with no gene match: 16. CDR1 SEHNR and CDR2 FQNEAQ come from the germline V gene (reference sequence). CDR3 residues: CASSTDDQGAGKGYTF. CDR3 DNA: TGTGCCAGCAGCACGGATGATCAGGGGGCGGGAAAGGGCTACACCTTC.